Below, 32 T cell receptor beta chains from the same sample are listed, as sequenced in a study of blood T cell repertoires in COVID-19. TCRdb's copy holds only in-frame clones and misses some; the assay was immunoSEQ multiplex PCR. The data show about 74,000 clones, roughly 88% seen once. The specimen sequenced was peripheral blood. These receptors came from a woman in her forties or fifties in a cohort sampled during active COVID-19.

This chain joins TRBV28 and TRBJ2-1; 8 bases line up with TRBD2. There are 12 residues in the CDR3. The V segment lost 7 bases and the J segment 15 bases; nucleotides outside the gene matches: 11. Germline-derived CDR1 and CDR2 are MDHEN and SYDVKM. CDR3 DNA sequence: TGTGCCAGCAAGGAGCTTCCGGGAGGGCCGTTCTTC. Its translation is CASKELPGGPFF.

The V call is TRBV19, the J call TRBJ2-7; no reliable D call. CDR1 and CDR2 from the germline V gene are LNHDA and SQIVND (reference sequence). CDR3 length: 14 residues. V lost 2 bases and J lost 2, with 10 bases in between. The CDR3 bases are TGTGCCAGTAGTATATCGTCTGAGGCCTACGAGCAGTACTTC. It encodes CASSISSEAYEQYF.

The genes are TRBV5-6 and TRBJ1-4, with D maybe TRBD1 (6 bases). With 2 bases removed from V and 0 bases from J, the gap between germline ends came to 8 bases. The CDR3 is made up of 15 amino acids. Germline V gene lookup returns CDR1 SGHDT and CDR2 YYEEEE. CDR3 protein: CASSFGQTTNEKLFF. CDR3 nucleotide sequence: TGTGCCAGCAGCTTCGGACAGACAACTAATGAAAAACTGTTTTTT.

V gene TRBV24-1 combines with J gene TRBJ2-3; 9 bases map to TRBD2. With 3 bases clipped from V and 4 bases from J, the junction kept 10 bases outside the gene matches. The CDR3 covers 17 residues. Germline V gene data show CDR1 as KGHDR and CDR2 as SFDVKD. In DNA form, the CDR3 reads TGTGCCACCAGTGATCGCCTGGCAGCGGGAGGCTCAGATACGCAGTATTTT. Protein sequence: CATSDRLAAGGSDTQYF.

The chain has TRBV20-1 and TRBJ2-5; no firm D call. CDR1 and CDR2 from the germline V gene are DFQATT and SNEGSKA (reference sequence). This CDR3 contains 11 residues. V lost 6 bases and J 1 base, leaving 6 bases between the germline ends. CDR3 sequence: CSAIIQETQYF. The CDR3 DNA follows: TGCAGTGCCATCATCCAAGAGACCCAGTACTTC.

This chain uses TRBV7-9 with TRBJ1-5; 9 nucleotides match TRBD1. The V gene end was trimmed by 5 bases and the J gene end by 6 bases; junction bases not matched to a gene: 11. CDR3 length equals 16 residues. Germline V lookup: CDR1 SEHNR, CDR2 FQNEAQ (reference sequence). The CDR3 protein is CASSPIGTGRSQPQHF. Here the CDR3 DNA reads TGTGCCAGCAGCCCAATCGGGACAGGGCGAAGTCAGCCCCAGCATTTT.

The J gene is TRBJ1-2, the V gene TRBV7-8; 8 nucleotides align to TRBD1. Germline V gives CDR1 SGHVS, CDR2 FQNEAQ. The CDR3 totals 16 residues. Unmatched junction bases numbered 15, after V lost 5 bases and J lost 7 bases. The CDR3 sequence is CASSQERYRGELGYTF. DNA of the CDR3: TGTGCCAGCAGCCAAGAACGGTACAGGGGGGAACTTGGCTACACCTTC.

This chain uses TRBV6-5 with TRBJ1-2; tentatively, D is TRBD1 (6 bases). This CDR3 comprises 14 residues. The germline V and J ends were trimmed by 4 bases and 1 base, with 10 bases remaining between them. Germline V lookup: CDR1 MNHEY, CDR2 SVGAGI. The CDR3 DNA is TGTGCCAGCAGTTTTGGACAGAGTAACTATGGCTACACCTTC. Protein: CASSFGQSNYGYTF.

In its sample, this clone was seen a few times. The chain combines TRBV19 with TRBJ2-7; 8 bases match TRBD1. This CDR3 comprises 16 residues. Per the germline V gene, CDR1 is LNHDA and CDR2 is SQIVND (reference sequence). Trimming cost V 4 bases and J 0 bases; bases outside gene matches: 8. CDR3 nucleotides: TGTGCCAGTAGTACCTCCGTGGGGACAGGCTCCTACGAGCAGTACTTC. Its protein is CASSTSVGTGSYEQYF.

The rearrangement links TRBV18 to TRBJ2-1, with 8 nucleotides matching TRBD2. Trimming took 3 bases from V and 5 from J; bases not matched to a gene: 3. Per the germline V gene, CDR1 is KGHSH and CDR2 is LQKENI. This CDR3 is built from 14 residues. CDR3 sequence: CASSPGLVNNEQFF. CDR3 bases: TGTGCCAGCTCACCGGGACTAGTTAACAATGAGCAGTTCTTC.

CDR3 region: CASSDTAVEQFF. The CDR3, as DNA: TGCGCCAGCAGTGATACAGCGGTTGAGCAGTTCTTC. The chain has TRBV5-1 and TRBJ2-1; the D gene is possibly TRBD2 (5 bases). The germline gives CDR1 SGHRS, CDR2 YFSETQ. This CDR3 is 12 amino acids long. V gave up 5 bases and J gave up 9 bases, with 12 bases separating them.

V and J are TRBV27 and TRBJ2-2; possible D gene TRBD2, 6 bases. The CDR3 covers 17 residues. Germline loops: CDR1 MNHEY, CDR2 SMNVEV (reference sequence). V was cut by 3 bases and J by 0 bases, with 14 bases left in between. CDR3 DNA: TGTGCCAGCAGTTTGGGAGACGGGAGCGCGAACACCGGGGAGCTGTTTTTT. Translated: CASSLGDGSANTGELFF.

This chain links TRBV4-2 with TRBJ2-7; 10 bases align to TRBD1. The germline V gene encodes CDR1 LGHNA and CDR2 YNFKEQ. The CDR3 sequence is 16 residues long. The V gene end was trimmed by 1 base and the J gene end by 4 bases; junction bases not matched to a gene: 7. DNA of the CDR3: TGTGCCAGCAGCCAAGTTAGGGGACAGGGGAGGTACGAGCAGTACTTC. This encodes CASSQVRGQGRYEQYF.

The chain carries TRBV2 and TRBJ2-1, with a tentative D call TRBD2 (6 bases). Trimming removed 5 bases at V and 9 bases at J, with 20 bases between. This CDR3 spans 15 amino acids. CDR1 and CDR2 from the germline V gene are SNHLY and FYNNEI. The CDR3: CASSQETQPGSEQFF. The CDR3 nucleotides read TGTGCCAGCAGTCAGGAGACTCAACCCGGGAGTGAGCAGTTCTTC.

This chain uses TRBV20-1 with TRBJ2-7; 8 nucleotides line up with TRBD1. V lost 3 bases to trimming and J lost 4 bases; unmatched junction nucleotides: 8. CDR1 DFQATT and CDR2 SNEGSKA come from the germline V gene (reference sequence). The CDR3 is 14 residues long. DNA of the CDR3: TGCAGTGCTAGTAAGACAGGGGTGAGGTACGAGCAGTACTTC. Amino acid sequence: CSASKTGVRYEQYF.

The chain couples TRBV19 to TRBJ1-2; 8 positions match TRBD1. The V and J ends lost 10 bases and 3 bases, in that order; junction bases with no gene match: 7. CDR1 LNHDA and CDR2 SQIVND come from the germline V gene (reference sequence). This CDR3 is 13 amino acids long. CDR3 sequence: CATLTGDYYGYTF. CDR3 DNA sequence: TGTGCCACCCTGACAGGGGATTACTATGGCTACACCTTC.

The chain carries TRBV28 and TRBJ2-7; D ambiguous. CDR1 MDHEN and CDR2 SYDVKM come from the germline V gene. The CDR3 contains 14 residues. V gave up 9 bases and J gave up 3 bases, with 18 bases separating them. The CDR3 protein is CARRSHAPDYEQYF. CDR3 nucleotides: TGTGCCAGGAGGTCACACGCGCCAGACTACGAGCAGTACTTC.

The chain uses TRBV6-5 and TRBJ1-5; D unclear. The CDR3 has 13 amino acids. CDR1 MNHEY and CDR2 SVGAGI come from the germline V gene. V was clipped by 10 bases and J by 1 base, with 11 bases between them. CDR3 nucleotide sequence: TGTGCCACGCGGGGAGGAAGCAATCAGCCCCAGCATTTT. Translation gives CATRGGSNQPQHF.

The rearrangement uses TRBV27 and TRBJ1-2, with 10 bases matching TRBD1. The V gene's germline CDR1 is MNHEY and CDR2 SMNVEV (reference sequence). Unmatched junction bases numbered 7, after V lost 0 bases and J lost 9 bases. This CDR3 comprises 15 residues. CDR3 sequence: CASSLSPGQGFSYTF. For the CDR3, the DNA is TGTGCCAGCAGTTTATCCCCGGGACAGGGGTTTAGCTACACCTTC.

The rearrangement links TRBV5-4 to TRBJ2-7, with D tentatively TRBD2 (6 bases). Germline-derived CDR1 and CDR2 are SGHNT and YYREEE (reference sequence). CDR3 length: 15 amino acids. The germline V and J ends were trimmed by 7 bases and 3 bases, with 20 bases remaining between them. DNA for the CDR3: TGTGCCAGCGCCCCAGGAGGGCCCGAGCGCTACGAGCAGTACTTC. Translation: CASAPGGPERYEQYF.

The V and J genes are TRBV6-6 and TRBJ2-6; D gene uncertain. Per germline, CDR1 MNHNY and CDR2 SVGAGI (reference sequence). V gave up 7 bases and J gave up 0 bases, with 10 bases separating them. This CDR3 has 15 amino acids. Here the CDR3 reads CASNIANSGANVLTF. As DNA, the CDR3 is TGTGCCAGCAATATTGCGAACTCTGGGGCCAACGTCCTGACTTTC.

The chain carries TRBV28 and TRBJ1-1, with a possible D match to TRBD1 (5 bases). The CDR3 loop spans 15 amino acids. V was clipped by 3 bases and J by 12 bases, with 23 bases between them. Germline values: CDR1 MDHEN, CDR2 SYDVKM. The CDR3 bases are TGTGCCAGCAGTTTGACCGTAGTGACAGCACCTGAGTCTTTCTTT. Translating gives CASSLTVVTAPESFF.

This clone has a handful of counts. Written as DNA, the CDR3 is TGTGCCAGCAGCTTAGCGGCCTTTAGCGGGAGATTATCCGAGCAGTACTTC. This sequence encodes CASSLAAFSGRLSEQYF. V gene TRBV7-8 combines with J gene TRBJ2-7, with 9 bases matching TRBD2. In germline, CDR1 is SGHVS, CDR2 FQNEAQ. Unmatched junction bases numbered 12, after V lost 0 bases and J lost 6 bases. The CDR3 extends over 17 amino acids.

This chain joins TRBV15 and TRBJ1-5; the match to TRBD1 covers 10 bases. The J segment lost 7 bases and the V segment lost 2 bases, leaving 11 bases of the junction unmatched. Germline lookup yields CDR1 LNHNV and CDR2 YYDKDF (reference sequence). The CDR3 contains 17 residues. CDR3 in amino acids: CATSRPTGTGAGQPQHF. CDR3 nucleotides: TGTGCCACCAGCAGACCGACCGGGACAGGGGCCGGGCAGCCCCAGCATTTT.

The V and J genes are TRBV10-2 and TRBJ2-3; tentatively, D is TRBD1 (6 bases). This CDR3 comprises 15 residues. Trimming took 2 bases from V and 0 from J, leaving 9 bases between them. Germline CDR1 is WSHSY and CDR2 is SAAADI. The CDR3 bases are TGCGCCAGCAGTGAGACAGGGATGAGCACAGATACGCAGTATTTT. Amino acid sequence: CASSETGMSTDTQYF.

The V gene is TRBV5-1, the J gene TRBJ2-1; 9 nucleotides align to TRBD1. Germline V CDR1 and CDR2: SGHRS, YFSETQ. This CDR3 region has 12 residues. J lost 6 bases, V lost 9 bases, and 4 bases had no gene match. The CDR3 reads CATGTGTNEQFF. The DNA for the CDR3 is TGCGCCACCGGGACAGGGACCAATGAGCAGTTCTTC.

J is TRBJ1-3 and V is TRBV14; D unclear. Germline CDR1 SGHDN, CDR2 FVKESK. The ends were cut back, 0 bases at V and 9 bases at J, with 15 bases in the middle. The CDR3 spans 15 residues. The CDR3 coding sequence is TGTGCCAGCAGCCAAGAGCGGAGAGGTCGGGGCACCATATATTTT. Its protein product is CASSQERRGRGTIYF. The full variable domain, rest sourced from reference TRBV14 and TRBJ1-3, is EAGVTQFPSHSVIEKGQTVTLRCDPISGHDNLYWYRRVMGKEIKFLLHFVKESKQDESGMPNNRFLAERTGGTYSTLKVQPAELEDSGVYFCASSQERRGRGTIYFGEGSWLTVV.

The V and J genes are TRBV7-9 and TRBJ2-5, with a possible D match to TRBD2 (5 bases). V lost 0 bases and J lost 4, with 12 bases in between. Germline V lookup: CDR1 SEHNR, CDR2 FQNEAQ (reference sequence). The CDR3 is made up of 15 amino acids. Written as DNA, the CDR3 is TGTGCCAGCAGCTTAGCAGCAGCGGCGGGAGAGACCCAGTACTTC. It translates to CASSLAAAAGETQYF.

The chain employs TRBV19 and TRBJ2-6; D possibly corresponds to TRBD1 (6 bases). CDR1 and CDR2 (germline): LNHDA, SQIVND (reference sequence). The CDR3 runs 15 residues. V lost 3 bases, J lost 0 bases, and 6 bases lay in between. CDR3 in amino acids: CASSMGHSGANVLTF. The DNA of the CDR3 is TGTGCCAGTAGTATGGGACACTCTGGGGCCAACGTCCTGACTTTC.

This chain links TRBV5-1 with TRBJ2-1; 16 nucleotides line up with TRBD2. CDR3 length: 17 residues. J was trimmed by 3 bases and V by 4 bases; bases with no gene match: 4. Germline V gene data show CDR1 as SGHRS and CDR2 as YFSETQ. The CDR3 loop reads CASSTGLAGGGYNEQFF. CDR3 nucleotide sequence: TGCGCCAGCAGCACGGGACTAGCGGGAGGGGGCTACAATGAGCAGTTCTTC.

The J gene is TRBJ2-7, the V gene TRBV5-4; 10 bases match TRBD1. The trim removed 0 bases at V and 8 bases at J, leaving 8 bases unmatched. This CDR3 comprises 15 residues. CDR1 and CDR2 (germline): SGHNT, YYREEE (reference sequence). As DNA, the CDR3 is TGTGCCAGCAGCTTGGCCGCCGACAGGGGGCAGAAGCAGTACTTC. It codes for CASSLAADRGQKQYF.

This clone was seen just once. The chain couples TRBV27 to TRBJ2-1; D might be TRBD1 (6 bases). Trimming pared 8 bases from V and 8 bases from J, leaving 22 bases between. Germline values: CDR1 MNHEY, CDR2 SMNVEV (reference sequence). The CDR3 runs 15 residues. The CDR3 reads CASLKGVSHADEQFF. CDR3 DNA sequence: TGTGCCAGCCTTAAGGGGGTCTCCCACGCGGATGAGCAGTTCTTC.